The 8 T cell receptor beta chains in this list originate from one sample, sequenced in a study of spatial heterogeneity in lung cancer. The time point: sample taken at primary tumor resection. Sequencing of whole RNA from tumor, nontumor lung or frozen PBMC involved no sorting. TCRdb reprocessed the 5' RACE reads with MiXCR, giving one entry per CDR3 protein. The data contain tens of thousands of distinct CDR3 sequences, about 14% of them singletons. The sample here was PBMCs, taken at surgery. These receptors all come from a male donor with early-stage non-small cell lung cancer.

A few counts support this clonotype. The J gene is TRBJ1-5, the V gene TRBV19; 7 bases map to TRBD1. From germline, CDR1 is LNHDA and CDR2 SQIVND (reference sequence). The CDR3 consists of 17 residues. With 0 bases clipped from V and 4 bases from J, the junction kept 9 bases outside the gene matches. The CDR3 DNA reads as TGTGCCAGTAGTATAGACCGTCGGCAGGGGGGGAATCAGCCCCAGCATTTT. Amino acids: CASSIDRRQGGNQPQHF.

This clonotype was recorded once. This CDR3 is CASSDNGNEQFF. In DNA, the CDR3 is TGTGCCAGCAGCGACAATGGAAATGAGCAGTTCTTC. This rearrangement joins TRBV7-2 to TRBJ2-1; D remains ambiguous. CDR1 SGHTA and CDR2 FQGNSA come from the germline V gene. The CDR3 has 12 residues. V lost 5 bases, J lost 7 bases, and 9 bases lay in between.

This clonotype was detected many times. The rearrangement joins TRBV7-2 to TRBJ1-4; perhaps TRBD1 as D (5 bases). V shed 5 bases and J shed 4 bases, with 17 bases lying between them. The CDR3 is 16 residues long. Per germline, CDR1 SGHTA and CDR2 FQGNSA. CDR3 sequence: CASSHKRSGINEKLFF. The CDR3, as DNA: TGTGCCAGCAGCCATAAAAGGTCAGGGATTAATGAAAAACTGTTTTTT.

The CDR3 nucleotides read TGTGCCAGCAGTTACTCGATCGGGGGGGCCACCTACGAGCAGTACTTC. Amino acid sequence: CASSYSIGGATYEQYF. The chain uses TRBV6-5 and TRBJ2-7; 8 bases agree with TRBD2. Germline trimming cut 0 bases from V and 2 bases from J; bases unmatched to any gene: 6. The CDR3 spans 16 residues. Germline V gene lookup returns CDR1 MNHEY and CDR2 SVGAGI.

This clonotype has a handful of counts. The rearrangement uses TRBV6-2 or TRBV6-3 and TRBJ2-1; D remains unclear. In germline, CDR1 is MNHEY, CDR2 SVGEGT. Trimming pared 7 bases from V and 3 bases from J, leaving 13 bases between. This CDR3 spans 14 amino acids. The CDR3 coding sequence is TGTGCCAGCACCAGACGGAATCTCTACAATGAGCAGTTCTTC. Its translation is CASTRRNLYNEQFF.

V usage is TRBV2 and J usage is TRBJ2-7; D ambiguous. The CDR3 runs to 13 residues. The V gene's germline CDR1 is SNHLY and CDR2 FYNNEI. V shed 6 bases and J shed 5 bases, with 14 bases lying between them. For the CDR3, the DNA is TGTGCCAGCAGACCCCCAGGACCTGACGAGCAGTACTTC. Protein sequence: CASRPPGPDEQYF.

This rearrangement joins TRBV10-3 to TRBJ2-3, with D possibly being TRBD2 (6 bases). This CDR3 is built from 16 residues. Germline V gene data show CDR1 as ENHRY and CDR2 as SYGVKD. V lost 7 bases and J lost 1, with 18 bases in between. The DNA for the CDR3 is TGTGCCATCACCAACGGAGGGCTCCAAGGCACAGATACGCAGTATTTT. Its protein product is CAITNGGLQGTDTQYF.

The chain employs TRBV5-6 and TRBJ1-3, with unresolved D. This CDR3 contains 15 residues. The V and J ends lost 0 bases and 0 bases respectively, with 7 bases between them. The germline CDR1 and CDR2 sequences are SGHDT and YYEEEE. CDR3 protein: CASSLVARSGNTIYF. CDR3 bases: TGTGCCAGCAGCTTGGTGGCCCGCTCTGGAAACACCATATATTTT.